Reported below is one TCR beta chain. The clone's antigen remains unknown. Base qualities are not at hand, and no much larger clone is one base apart. Each collaborating institution followed its own protocols to collect whole blood in K2EDTA tubes. For TCRbeta analysis, collaborators shipped samples in one of three forms: frozen whole blood, isolated PBMCs, or DNA extracted from either of those sample types. TCRbeta CDR3 regions were amplified from genomic DNA by means of the immunoSEQ Assay, a bias-controlled multiplex PCR. In the paper's pipeline: The number of nucleated cells in each sample was estimated from the amplification of reference gene primers within the assay. Sequence reads were collapsed and filtered to measure the absolute abundance of every unique TCRbeta CDR3 rearrangement. For each sample, productive Simpson clonality was calculated by taking the square root of Simpson's diversity index across productive rearrangements. TCRdb obtained this table from immuneACCESS and retained in-frame rearrangements with V and J assigned. These tables miss some clones; where compared with another copy, unresolved V genes account for less than half of the shortfall, and the remainder is unexplained. V and J calls and clone size are as listed in that table; D and trimming were resolved from the DNA. Counted in this sample were over 65,000 clones; about 89% of them appeared once. Together, the top ten hold approximately 1% of the sample.

This record comes from a study of blood T cell repertoires in COVID-19 (TCRdb year 2020). Looking at the study overall: The collaborator samples originated in the United States, Italy and Spain and spanned the acute and convalescent phases of COVID-19. The prospective study material was composed of cDNA or gDNA derived from T cells, B-cell-depleted T cells, or PBMCs. Subjects who had been exposed to COVID-19, were actively infected with it, or had recovered from it provided the deeply sampled blood TCRbeta repertoires that made up the dataset. The repertoires were made available in a free public database intended to serve as a resource for research on the immune response to SARS-CoV-2. Samples came from the ongoing ImmuneRACE study (first 160 participants) plus 1,254 subjects from 6 global collaborators. Sample metadata almost always included a de-identified subject ID, COVID-19 status, age in years and sex. HLA class I and class II types, where available, came from metadata supplied by the sample provider rather than from assay-based typing. Results and caveats for the whole study, not just this receptor: The quantity of clinical and demographic metadata differed by source and by participant and was supplied without curation.

Counted from cysteine to phenylalanine, this CDR3 has 15 amino acids. Only the CDR3 DNA stays, 45 bases, in frame from base 1. For this chain, trimming is 1 base at the V end and 7 bases at the J end, and the number of junction bases without a gene match is 7. Based on the germline V gene, the CDR1 and CDR2 sequences are SGHRS and YFSETQ. The TCR sequence derives from a human donor in a cohort sampled during active COVID-19. The source material was peripheral blood. The rearranged segments are TRBV5-1 and TRBJ2-1; 8 junctional bases match TRBD2. The sequence in DNA is TGCGCCAGCAGCTTGATGGCGGGGGGAACGAATGAGCAGTTCTTC. Translated, this is CASSLMAGGTNEQFF.